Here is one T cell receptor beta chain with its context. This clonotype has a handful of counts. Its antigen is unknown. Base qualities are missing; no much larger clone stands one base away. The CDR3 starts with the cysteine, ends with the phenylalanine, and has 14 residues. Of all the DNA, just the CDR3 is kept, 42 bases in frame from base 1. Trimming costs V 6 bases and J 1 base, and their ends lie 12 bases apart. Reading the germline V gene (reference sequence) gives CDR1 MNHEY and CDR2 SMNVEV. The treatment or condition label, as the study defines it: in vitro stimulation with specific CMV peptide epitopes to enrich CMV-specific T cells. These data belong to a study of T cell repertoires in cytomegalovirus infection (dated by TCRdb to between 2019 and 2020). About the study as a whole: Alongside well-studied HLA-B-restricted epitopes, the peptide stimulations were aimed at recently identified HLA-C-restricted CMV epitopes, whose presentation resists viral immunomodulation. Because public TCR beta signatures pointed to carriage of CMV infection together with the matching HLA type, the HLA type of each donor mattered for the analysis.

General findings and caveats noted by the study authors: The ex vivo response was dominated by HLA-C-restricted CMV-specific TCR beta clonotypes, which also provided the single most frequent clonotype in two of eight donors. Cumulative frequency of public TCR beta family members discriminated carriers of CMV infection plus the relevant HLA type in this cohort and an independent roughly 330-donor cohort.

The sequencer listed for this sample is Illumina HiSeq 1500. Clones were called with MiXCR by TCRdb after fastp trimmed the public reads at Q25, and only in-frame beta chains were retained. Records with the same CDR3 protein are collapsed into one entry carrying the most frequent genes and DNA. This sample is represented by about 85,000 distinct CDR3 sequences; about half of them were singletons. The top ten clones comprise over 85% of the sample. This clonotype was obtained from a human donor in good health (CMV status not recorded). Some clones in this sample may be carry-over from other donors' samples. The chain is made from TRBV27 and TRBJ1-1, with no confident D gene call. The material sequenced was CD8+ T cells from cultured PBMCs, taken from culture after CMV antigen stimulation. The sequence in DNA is TGTGCCAGCAGCCCGAGCGTGGAGAACACTGAAGCTTTCTTT. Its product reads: CASSPSVENTEAFF.